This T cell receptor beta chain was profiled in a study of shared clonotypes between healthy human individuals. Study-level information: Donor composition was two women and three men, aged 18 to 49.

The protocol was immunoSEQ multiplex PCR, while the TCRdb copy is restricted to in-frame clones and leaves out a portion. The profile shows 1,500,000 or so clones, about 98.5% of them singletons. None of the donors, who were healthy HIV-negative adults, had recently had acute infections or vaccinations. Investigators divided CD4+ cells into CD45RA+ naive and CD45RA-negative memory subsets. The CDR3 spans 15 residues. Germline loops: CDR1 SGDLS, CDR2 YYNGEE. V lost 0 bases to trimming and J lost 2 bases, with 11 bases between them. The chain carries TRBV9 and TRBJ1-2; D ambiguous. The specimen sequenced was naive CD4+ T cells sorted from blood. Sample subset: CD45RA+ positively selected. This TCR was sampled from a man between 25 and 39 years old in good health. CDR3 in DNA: TGTGCCAGCAGCGTAGCTAACAGACCAAACTATGGCTACACCTTC. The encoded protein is CASSVANRPNYGYTF.